These T cell receptor beta chains were read from a single sample in a study of blood T cell repertoires in COVID-19. TCRdb keeps only in-frame clones here, not all; method: immunoSEQ multiplex PCR. The sample yields some 240,000 clones, more than 65% seen once. The sequenced sample was peripheral blood. These receptors were collected from a man between 50 and 59 years old with active or convalescent COVID-19. Both conserved end residues are part of each CDR3. A D gene is named only where the DNA matches it firmly. Size is omitted from some rows. Given values are once, few, many or a class for expanded clones.

>once|.|TRBJ1-1|TRBV7-8
TGTGCCAGCAGCTTAAAGGGTGGGGGGACTGAAGCTTTCTTT
CASSLKGGGTEAFF
>.|.|TRBJ1-1|TRBV23-1
TGCGCCAGCAGTCCAAAGGGTCGGAGGAGGAACACTGAAGCTTTCTTT
CASSPKGRRRNTEAFF
>.|TRBD2|TRBJ2-5|TRBV5-4
TGTGCCAGCAGTCCGGGGACTAGCGGGAGAAAAGGGGAGACCCAGTACTTC
CASSPGTSGRKGETQYF
>once|.|TRBJ1-6|TRBV5-4
TGTGCCAGCAGCTTGAGTTTAGGCGGTAATTCACCCCTCCACTTT
CASSLSLGGNSPLHF
>.|.|TRBJ2-7|TRBV7-6
TGTGCCAGCAGCTTAGGGGTAGCTTCCAGCTCCTACGAGCAGTACTTC
CASSLGVASSSYEQYF
>.|.|TRBJ1-5|TRBV5-8
TGTGCCAGCAGCTTGGGGCTGAACAATCAGCCCCAGCATTTT
CASSLGLNNQPQHF
>.|TRBD2|TRBJ2-7|TRBV7-2
TGTGCCAGCAGCCCTGACCGGGGGAGGGGCGCGGGCGAGCAGTACTTC
CASSPDRGRGAGEQYF
>.|TRBD2|TRBJ2-3|TRBV19
TGTGCCAGTAGAGGGACTAGCATCACAGATACGCAGTATTTT
CASRGTSITDTQYF
>.|TRBD2|TRBJ2-2|TRBV4-3
TGCGCCAGCAGCCAAGATCGGAGCGGGGGGACCTTATCGAACACCGGGGAGCTGTTTTTT
CASSQDRSGGTLSNTGELFF
>.|.|TRBJ1-6|TRBV29-1
TGCAGCGTCCCGGGCCCGCGGGATTCACCCCTCCACTTT
CSVPGPRDSPLHF
>.|.|TRBJ1-3|TRBV25-1
TGTGCCAGCAGTTTCGGGAGCTCTGGAAACACCATATATTTT
CASSFGSSGNTIYF
>.|.|TRBJ1-1|TRBV6-1
TGTGCCAGCAGTTCCAAACCCGAGGGGAACACTGAAGCTTTCTTT
CASSSKPEGNTEAFF
>.|TRBD1|TRBJ1-2|TRBV7-2
TGTGCCAGCAGGGCTAAACCGGGACAGGGGGTAAGAACCTTC
CASRAKPGQGVRTF
>few|TRBD2|TRBJ2-7|TRBV9
TGTGCCAGCAGCGAGGGGGACGGTCTAGCGGGACTCTACGAGCAGTACTTC
CASSEGDGLAGLYEQYF
>.|.|TRBJ1-2|TRBV2
TGTGCCAGCAGGCAAGATACAGGGAGCTATGGCTACACCTTC
CASRQDTGSYGYTF
>.|.|TRBJ2-5|TRBV27
TGTGCCAGCAGCCGGGCAGGGGAGACCCAGTACTTC
CASSRAGETQYF
>.|.|TRBJ1-2|TRBV5-1
TGCGCCAGCAGCCCGGGTGGCAGGGGTGATGGCTACACCTTC
CASSPGGRGDGYTF
>.|TRBD2|TRBJ2-2|TRBV6-1
TGTGCCAGCAGTGAAGCCGGGACTAGCGTATACGCGAACACCGGGGAGCTGTTTTTT
CASSEAGTSVYANTGELFF
>.|.|TRBJ2-3|TRBV6-6
TGTGCCAGCAGTGTAGGCGGATACACAGATACGCAGTATTTT
CASSVGGYTDTQYF
>many|.|TRBJ1-5|TRBV5-4
TGTGCCAGCAGCTTGGTAGGGGGGCCCCAGCATTTT
CASSLVGGPQHF
>.|.|TRBJ2-1|TRBV4-1
TGCGCCAGCAGCCAAGTCCCTACTACCTACAATGAGCAGTTCTTC
CASSQVPTTYNEQFF
>once|.|TRBJ1-4|TRBV6-6
TGTGCCAGCAGTTTCCGACAGGCGAGGACTAATGAAAAACTGTTTTTT
CASSFRQARTNEKLFF
>once|.|TRBJ2-4|TRBV19
TGTGCCAGTAGTATAGGTGCGCAGGACATTCAGTACTTC
CASSIGAQDIQYF
>.|TRBD2|TRBJ2-1|TRBV5-1
TGCGCCAGCAGGCAAAGCGGGAGCTCCTACAATGAGCAGTTCTTC
CASRQSGSSYNEQFF
>.|.|TRBJ1-3|TRBV10-3
TGTGCCATCAGTGAGGTACAATTCTCTGGAAACACCATATATTTT
CAISEVQFSGNTIYF
>.|.|TRBJ1-1|TRBV4-1
TGCGCCAGCAGCCAACGCAGGGTGTTGAGCACTGAAGCTTTCTTT
CASSQRRVLSTEAFF
>.|TRBD2|TRBJ2-5|TRBV7-9
TGTGCCAGCAGCTTAAAGGCGGGGGACCAAGAGACCCAGTACTTC
CASSLKAGDQETQYF
>few|TRBD1|TRBJ1-6|TRBV5-4
TGTGCCAGCAGCTTGGCCCCCTACAGGGGGCAGAATTCACCCCTCCACTTT
CASSLAPYRGQNSPLHF
>few|TRBD2|TRBJ2-7|TRBV7-9
TGTGCCAGCAGCTTAGGGCTAGCGGGATCCTACGAGCAGTACTTC
CASSLGLAGSYEQYF
>.|.|TRBJ1-6|TRBV15
TGTGCCACCAGCAGCGGCCTGGGGACTGGGCCCCTCCACTTT
CATSSGLGTGPLHF
>.|TRBD2|TRBJ2-1|TRBV7-9
TGTGCCAGCAGCTTAGGGGGACTAATCTACAATGAGCAGTTCTTC
CASSLGGLIYNEQFF
>.|TRBD2|TRBJ2-6|TRBV19
TGTGCCAGTAGTAATTGGGGGGGTCTGGGGGCCAACGTCCTGACTTTC
CASSNWGGLGANVLTF
>.|.|TRBJ2-7|TRBV5-8
TGTGCCAGCAGCTTGGTCGCGGAGCACTACGAGCAGTACTTC
CASSLVAEHYEQYF
>few|.|TRBJ1-2|TRBV6-6
TGTGCCAGCAGGGCACAGAGAAGGGGCTATGGCTACACCTTC
CASRAQRRGYGYTF
>.|TRBD2|TRBJ2-3|TRBV11-3
TGTGCCAGCAGCTTAAAGTCTACCCCAGCGGGGTCCACAGATACGCAGTATTTT
CASSLKSTPAGSTDTQYF
>.|TRBD2|TRBJ2-5|TRBV11-2
TGTGCCAGCAGCTCCTCCCCGGGAGCGGGAACTGAGACCCAGTACTTC
CASSSSPGAGTETQYF
>once|TRBD2|TRBJ2-1|TRBV7-3
TGTGCCAGCAGCCCCACTAGCGCCCTCTACAATGAGCAGTTCTTC
CASSPTSALYNEQFF
>.|.|TRBJ2-2|TRBV4-2
TGTGCCAGCAGCCAAGGTGGTCAGACGAACACCGGGGAGCTGTTTTTT
CASSQGGQTNTGELFF
>.|.|TRBJ1-3|TRBV10-1
TGCGCCAGCCCTGCGGATGGGGGAAACACCATATATTTT
CASPADGGNTIYF
>.|TRBD1|TRBJ1-2|TRBV7-6
TGTGCCAGCAGCCACGGACAGGGTGGCTATGGCTACACCTTC
CASSHGQGGYGYTF
>.|.|TRBJ1-6|TRBV7-3
TGTGCCAGCAGCTTAACGGCGGATAATTCACCCCTCCACTTT
CASSLTADNSPLHF
>.|.|TRBJ1-1|TRBV9
TGTGCCAGCAGCGTAGGACTGGCGAACACTGAAGCTTTCTTT
CASSVGLANTEAFF